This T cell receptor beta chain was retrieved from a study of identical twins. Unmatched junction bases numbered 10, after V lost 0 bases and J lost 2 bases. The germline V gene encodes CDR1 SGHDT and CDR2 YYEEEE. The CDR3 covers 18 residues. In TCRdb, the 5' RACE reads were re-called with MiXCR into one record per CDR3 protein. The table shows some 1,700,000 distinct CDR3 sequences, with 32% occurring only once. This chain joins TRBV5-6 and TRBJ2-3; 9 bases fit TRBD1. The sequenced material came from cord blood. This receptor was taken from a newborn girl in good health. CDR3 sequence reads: CASSLVQGAVLYTDTQYF. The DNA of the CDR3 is TGTGCCAGCAGCTTGGTACAGGGGGCGGTCCTATACACAGATACGCAGTATTTT.